This entry concerns a single TCR beta chain. Antigen unknown. TCRdb independently ran MiXCR on the RT-PCR reads; one entry per CDR3 protein. The sample lists some 850,000 distinct CDR3 sequences, around a sixth occurring once. Germline values: CDR1 SQVTM, CDR2 ANQGSEA. The CDR3 covers 16 residues. V was clipped by 0 bases and J by 0 bases, with 15 bases between them. This record comes from a study of response to subunit inactivated influenza vaccine. Overall study results and limits: New T cells are recruited in small numbers by each seasonal influenza vaccination, according to the authors' suggestion.

The origin of this receptor is a middle-aged man who received an inactivated influenza vaccine. The sequenced sample was PBMCs from blood, obtained about 5 days after vaccination. This rearrangement joins TRBV29-1 to TRBJ2-7; D is undetermined. The CDR3 region is CSVEDSKGKSSYEQYF. DNA of the CDR3: TGCAGCGTTGAAGATAGCAAGGGCAAATCCTCCTACGAGCAGTACTTC.